This T cell receptor (beta chain) was sequenced for a study of shared clonotypes between healthy human individuals. Study observations and caveats: Around 5% of naive CD4 clonotypes were common to several donors. The diversity represented, both genetic and in exposure history, was limited by few donors.

This CDR3 is 15 amino acids long. V gave up 4 bases and J gave up 6 bases; unmatched junction bases: 4. The germline gives CDR1 MGHDK, CDR2 SYGVNS. This clone has only one observation. Its matching antigen is unknown. Every subset had its genomic DNA shared out evenly among several immunoSEQ plates. Assay used: immunoSEQ multiplex PCR; TCRdb lists only in-frame clones, some missing. The data contain hundreds of thousands of clones, over 90% of them singletons. Terminally differentiated effector memory CD45RA+ cells were left out of the naive CD8 fraction, which was CD45RO-negative and positively selected for CCR7.

This TCR was recovered from a man aged 30 to 45 in good health. Source material: naive CD8+ T cells sorted from blood. The V and J genes are TRBV25-1 and TRBJ2-7, with 15 nucleotides matching TRBD2. For the CDR3, the DNA is TGTGCCAGCAGTGGGACTAGCGGGAGGGTCCCCGAGCAGTACTTC. It is translated as CASSGTSGRVPEQYF.